The next 32 T cell receptor beta chains were all read from a single sample in a study of identical twins. MiXCR, applied by TCRdb to the 5' RACE reads, yields one record per CDR3 protein. Here the sample spans about 430,000 distinct CDR3 sequences, under 20% being singletons. Sample: naive T cells sorted from blood. Receptors originate from a man aged 50-60 years in good health.

Many counts were recorded for this clonotype. The rearrangement joins TRBV27 to TRBJ2-3; D unclear. Trimming took 6 bases from V and 0 from J, leaving 4 bases between them. Germline-derived CDR1 and CDR2 are MNHEY and SMNVEV (reference sequence). This CDR3 has 12 amino acids. CDR3 sequence (DNA): TGTGCCAGCAGATCTAGCACAGATACGCAGTATTTT. Its protein product is CASRSSTDTQYF.

This clonotype has more than one count but fewer than ten. This chain links TRBV11-3 with TRBJ2-7; D may correspond to TRBD1 or TRBD2 (5 bases each). Germline V CDR1 and CDR2: SGHNT, YENEEA. This CDR3 region has 17 residues. The germline V and J ends were trimmed by 2 bases and 3 bases, with 20 bases remaining between them. CDR3 sequence reads: CASSLRRQGGRNYEQYF. In DNA, the CDR3 is TGTGCCAGCAGCTTAAGGAGGCAGGGCGGTCGGAACTACGAGCAGTACTTC.

The V and J genes are TRBV5-1 and TRBJ2-7; either TRBD1 or TRBD2 may fit D (5 bases each). Trimming pared 4 bases from V and 3 bases from J, leaving 11 bases between. This CDR3 has 13 amino acids. The germline V gene has CDR1 SGHRS and CDR2 YFSETQ. CDR3 sequence reads: CASSGGYNYEQYF. DNA of the CDR3: TGCGCCAGCAGCGGGGGATACAACTACGAGCAGTACTTC. Drawing the rest from reference TRBV5-1 and TRBJ2-7, the complete variable domain is KAGVTQTPRYLIKTRGQQVTLSCSPISGHRSVSWYQQTPGQGLQFLFEYFSETQRNKGNFPGRFSGRQFSNSRSEMNVSTLELGDSALYLCASSGGYNYEQYFGPGTRLTVT.

At least ten counts were recorded for this clonotype. The rearrangement joins TRBV10-3 to TRBJ2-1, with 8 bases lining up with TRBD2. The CDR3 length is 15 residues. The V gene's germline CDR1 is ENHRY and CDR2 SYGVKD. Losses at the gene ends were 2 bases for V and 3 bases for J; bases not matched to a gene: 3. DNA of the CDR3: TGTGCCATCAGTGAGGGCGGGAGGCACTACAATGAGCAGTTCTTC. Protein product: CAISEGGRHYNEQFF.

The chain uses TRBV20-1 and TRBJ2-1; D perhaps matches TRBD2 (6 bases). Trimming took off 6 bases at V and 12 bases at J, with 27 bases between the two ends. CDR1 is DFQATT and CDR2 is SNEGSKA in the germline V gene (reference sequence). The CDR3 has 15 residues. The CDR3 here is CSATKQARTLGGQFF. CDR3 bases: TGCAGTGCGACAAAACAAGCGAGAACCTTGGGGGGGCAGTTCTTC.

The V call is TRBV12-3 or TRBV12-4, the J call TRBJ2-3; 8 bases line up with TRBD1. The CDR3 is made up of 15 amino acids. The ends lost 7 bases at V and 5 bases at J; junction bases unmatched: 11. CDR3 DNA: TGTGCCAGCACTCCCTTATCAGGGGGCGGAGATACGCAGTATTTT. This encodes CASTPLSGGGDTQYF.

This chain connects TRBV11-2 to TRBJ2-2; 7 nucleotides match TRBD2. The ends lost 11 bases at V and 1 base at J; junction bases unmatched: 1. Germline-derived CDR1 and CDR2 are SGHAT and FQNNGV. The CDR3 consists of 12 residues. CDR3 sequence reads: CAWGGNTGELFF. In DNA, the CDR3 is TGTGCCTGGGGGGGGAACACCGGGGAGCTGTTTTTT.

This clonotype was counted a few times. The V and J genes are TRBV30 and TRBJ2-7; 8 nucleotides align to TRBD1. The germline V gene has CDR1 GTSNPN and CDR2 SVGIG (reference sequence). V gave up 4 bases and J gave up 2 bases; unmatched junction bases: 7. CDR3 length: 14 amino acids. CDR3 sequence (DNA): TGTGCCTGGACCGTAGGGACAGGACCCTACGAGCAGTACTTC. This gives the protein CAWTVGTGPYEQYF.

This clonotype was found once. The chain uses TRBV7-2 and TRBJ2-1, with 8 bases fitting TRBD2. Germline assignment: CDR1 SGHTA and CDR2 FQGNSA. V gave up 3 bases and J gave up 5 bases; unmatched junction bases: 6. This CDR3 has 15 residues. The CDR3 bases are TGTGCCAGCAGCTTTTGGCGGGGGGTCAACAATGAGCAGTTCTTC. Its translation is CASSFWRGVNNEQFF.

This clonotype was seen more than once but under ten times. The J gene is TRBJ2-5, the V gene TRBV30; D is ambiguous. The CDR3 is 15 amino acids. V was clipped by 1 base and J by 0 bases, with 12 bases between them. Germline V gene data show CDR1 as GTSNPN and CDR2 as SVGIG (reference sequence). Here the CDR3 DNA reads TGTGCCTGGAGTGGCCCTAAGGAGTACCAAGAGACCCAGTACTTC. As protein: CAWSGPKEYQETQYF.

CDR3 coding DNA: TGTGCCAGCAGCTTAGGGGCCGGGGGCTACTACGAGCAGTACTTC. Residues: CASSLGAGGYYEQYF. The chain employs TRBV11-1 and TRBJ2-7; D assignment may be TRBD1 or TRBD2 (6 bases each). Germline values: CDR1 SGHAT, CDR2 FQDESV (reference sequence). There are 15 residues in the CDR3. Between the trimmed V and J ends, which lost 1 base and 3 bases, there was a span of 13 bases.

The CDR3 DNA reads as TGCAGCGTTGCAGTCGGGGGGCGCGGGCAGTACTTC. Its translation: CSVAVGGRGQYF. The chain carries TRBV29-1 and TRBJ2-7; a weak D match, TRBD2 (7 bases). The CDR3 totals 12 residues. Trimming pared 4 bases from V and 9 bases from J, leaving 16 bases between. Germline V gene sequence: CDR1 SQVTM, CDR2 ANQGSEA.

The chain uses TRBV20-1 and TRBJ2-1; TRBD2 aligns across 10 bases. V shed 0 bases and J 3 bases; nucleotides not matched to a gene: 8. Germline CDR1 is DFQATT and CDR2 is SNEGSKA (reference sequence). The length of the CDR3 is 17 residues. The CDR3 region is CSARDYVAGGNYNEQFF. In DNA form, the CDR3 reads TGCAGTGCTAGAGATTACGTAGCGGGGGGAAACTACAATGAGCAGTTCTTC.

The rearrangement links TRBV5-1 to TRBJ2-7; possibly TRBD2 for D (6 bases). This CDR3 contains 14 residues. With 4 bases removed from V and 0 bases from J, the gap between germline ends came to 11 bases. Germline V gives CDR1 SGHRS, CDR2 YFSETQ. CDR3 DNA: TGCGCCAGCAGCGGCGGGACCCCCTCCTACGAGCAGTACTTC. Residues: CASSGGTPSYEQYF. Based on the CDR3 plus reference TRBV5-1 and TRBJ2-7, the full variable domain is KAGVTQTPRYLIKTRGQQVTLSCSPISGHRSVSWYQQTPGQGLQFLFEYFSETQRNKGNFPGRFSGRQFSNSRSEMNVSTLELGDSALYLCASSGGTPSYEQYFGPGTRLTVT.

This clonotype appeared many times. The rearrangement uses TRBV29-1 and TRBJ1-2, with D uncertain. CDR3 length equals 13 residues. Germline CDR1 and CDR2: SQVTM and ANQGSEA. Trimming shortened V by 3 bases and J by 2 bases, and 10 bases separated the two germline ends. The chain's CDR3 is CSVDSPGNYGYTF. The CDR3 coding sequence is TGCAGCGTTGATTCGCCGGGGAACTATGGCTACACCTTC.

Only one count was recorded for this clonotype. The chain is built from TRBV5-1 and TRBJ2-3; 11 nucleotides agree with TRBD2. This CDR3 has 16 amino acids. Germline V CDR1 and CDR2: SGHRS, YFSETQ. The trim removed 4 bases at V and 0 bases at J, leaving 4 bases unmatched. CDR3 DNA sequence: TGCGCCAGCAGCCCGACTAGCGGGAAAAGCACAGATACGCAGTATTTT. This sequence encodes CASSPTSGKSTDTQYF.

The chain is built from TRBV28 and TRBJ2-3; TRBD2 is a possible D gene (5 bases). Germline loops: CDR1 MDHEN, CDR2 SYDVKM. The CDR3 is 12 residues long. V was clipped by 5 bases and J by 10 bases, with 13 bases between them. The CDR3 DNA reads as TGTGCCAGCAGTCGATCTGCGGGTCCGCAGTATTTT. It encodes CASSRSAGPQYF.

The CDR3 DNA reads as TGTGCCAGCAGTGAATTGAGACTAGCGGGGGGCACAGATACGCAGTATTTT. Translating gives CASSELRLAGGTDTQYF. The V call is TRBV25-1, the J call TRBJ2-3; 12 nucleotides line up with TRBD2. After removal of 1 base from V and 1 base from J, the junction contained 3 bases not matched to a gene. This CDR3 contains 17 residues. CDR1 and CDR2 from the germline V gene are MGHDK and SYGVNS.

The chain couples TRBV20-1 to TRBJ2-3; D is possibly TRBD1 or TRBD2 (5 bases each). V lost 5 bases and J lost 0, with 15 bases in between. The CDR3 spans 15 residues. Germline loops: CDR1 DFQATT, CDR2 SNEGSKA (reference sequence). The CDR3 region has the DNA TGCAGTGCTTCCCGGGGCCTAGCTAGCACAGATACGCAGTATTTT. Its translation is CSASRGLASTDTQYF.

This clonotype was observed many times. The rearrangement uses TRBV5-6 and TRBJ2-2; tentative D call: TRBD1 (6 bases). The CDR3 runs to 14 residues. The ends were cut back, 4 bases at V and 7 bases at J, with 14 bases in the middle. The germline CDR1 and CDR2 sequences are SGHDT and YYEEEE. The CDR3 is CASSRRQGSGELFF. The CDR3 DNA is TGTGCCAGCAGCCGTCGGCAGGGGAGCGGGGAGCTGTTTTTT.

The chain combines TRBV10-3 with TRBJ1-5, with D unclear. V lost 2 bases and J lost 0, with 8 bases in between. This CDR3 has 15 amino acids. Germline CDR1 and CDR2: ENHRY and SYGVKD. CDR3 nucleotides: TGTGCCATCAGTGAGCAGATTGATAGCAATCAGCCCCAGCATTTT. Residues: CAISEQIDSNQPQHF.

The chain couples TRBV7-6 to TRBJ2-3; 9 nucleotides agree with TRBD1. Germline values: CDR1 SGHVS, CDR2 FNYEAQ. The junction had 6 bases not matched to a gene; V was cut back by 4 bases and J by 4 bases. This CDR3 comprises 15 residues. CDR3 region: CASSSRDREADTQYF. The CDR3 region has the DNA TGTGCCAGCAGCTCCCGGGACAGGGAGGCAGATACGCAGTATTTT.

This clonotype was seen more than once but under ten times. This sequence joins TRBV5-1 and TRBJ2-1, with D perhaps assigned TRBD1 or TRBD2 (5 bases each). The length of the CDR3 is 16 residues. V lost 5 bases to trimming and J lost 0 bases, with 15 bases between them. CDR1 and CDR2 (germline): SGHRS, YFSETQ. The CDR3 here is CASRDRDGYSYNEQFF. As DNA, the CDR3 is TGCGCCAGCAGGGACCGGGACGGATACTCCTACAATGAGCAGTTCTTC.

This clonotype appeared a few times. DNA of the CDR3: TGTGCCATCAGTGTAATCGGGGGGTATGAAGCTTTCTTT. This sequence encodes CAISVIGGYEAFF. J is TRBJ1-1 and V is TRBV10-3; tentatively, D is TRBD1 (5 bases). V shed 4 bases and J shed 7 bases, with 13 bases lying between them. CDR1 is ENHRY and CDR2 is SYGVKD in the germline V gene. The CDR3 contains 13 residues.

The chain uses TRBV7-2 and TRBJ1-5; D is perhaps TRBD1 (6 bases). V lost 5 bases and J lost 2, with 10 bases in between. The CDR3 runs to 14 residues. CDR1 is SGHTA and CDR2 is FQGNSA in the germline V gene. CDR3 DNA: TGTGCCAGCAGCCAATCAGGGGGCAATCAGCCCCAGCATTTT. It yields the protein CASSQSGGNQPQHF.

The chain links TRBV12-3 or TRBV12-4 to TRBJ2-7, with D tentatively TRBD1 (6 bases). The CDR3 covers 14 residues. With 6 bases removed from V and 3 bases from J, the gap between germline ends came to 15 bases. The CDR3 nucleotides read TGTGCCAGCAGGATGAGGGGGACCATCTACGAGCAGTACTTC. As protein: CASRMRGTIYEQYF.

The V and J genes are TRBV20-1 and TRBJ2-1, with unresolved D. V gave up 1 base and J gave up 0 bases, with 7 bases separating them. The CDR3 is 14 residues long. The germline gives CDR1 DFQATT, CDR2 SNEGSKA (reference sequence). The chain's CDR3 is CSARVTGSYNEQFF. In nucleotides, the CDR3 is TGCAGTGCTAGAGTAACCGGCTCCTACAATGAGCAGTTCTTC.

This clonotype has more than one count but fewer than ten. This chain uses TRBV5-6 with TRBJ2-5; D is possibly TRBD2 (5 bases). The CDR3 extends over 12 amino acids. The germline V and J ends were trimmed by 5 bases and 2 bases, with 7 bases remaining between them. CDR1 is SGHDT and CDR2 is YYEEEE in the germline V gene. CDR3 coding DNA: TGTGCCAGCAGGACTAATCAAGAGACCCAGTACTTC. Encoded protein: CASRTNQETQYF.

This clonotype was picked up many times. The chain employs TRBV25-1 and TRBJ1-2; D gene ambiguous. The CDR3 runs to 14 residues. The V and J ends lost 1 base and 4 bases respectively, with 10 bases between them. CDR1 MGHDK and CDR2 SYGVNS come from the germline V gene. CDR3 in amino acids: CASSEWSGSYGYTF. The DNA of the CDR3 is TGTGCCAGCAGTGAATGGAGCGGCAGCTATGGCTACACCTTC.

The chain carries TRBV29-1 and TRBJ2-3; D unresolved. Germline CDR1 and CDR2: SQVTM and ANQGSEA. The CDR3 is made up of 14 amino acids. V was shortened by 2 bases and J by 4 bases, with 13 bases between the two germline ends. CDR3 in DNA: TGCAGCGTTGAATGGGCCCTTATTGCAGATACGCAGTATTTT. Its protein is CSVEWALIADTQYF.

The genes are TRBV6-6 and TRBJ2-1; D not certain. There are 11 residues in the CDR3. V shed 10 bases and J shed 7 bases, with 11 bases lying between them. From germline, CDR1 is MNHNY and CDR2 SVGAGI (reference sequence). In DNA form, the CDR3 reads TGTGCCACTTTAACTGGGAATGAGCAGTTCTTC. Protein product: CATLTGNEQFF.

A few counts support this clonotype. This chain links TRBV20-1 with TRBJ2-2; 7 bases match TRBD2. V shed 6 bases, J shed 5 bases, and the junction held 9 bases outside the gene matches. Germline CDR1 DFQATT, CDR2 SNEGSKA (reference sequence). This CDR3 has 14 residues. The CDR3 DNA reads TGCAGTGCGGCTGGGGGGGTGAGGACCGGGGAGCTGTTTTTT. It yields the protein CSAAGGVRTGELFF.